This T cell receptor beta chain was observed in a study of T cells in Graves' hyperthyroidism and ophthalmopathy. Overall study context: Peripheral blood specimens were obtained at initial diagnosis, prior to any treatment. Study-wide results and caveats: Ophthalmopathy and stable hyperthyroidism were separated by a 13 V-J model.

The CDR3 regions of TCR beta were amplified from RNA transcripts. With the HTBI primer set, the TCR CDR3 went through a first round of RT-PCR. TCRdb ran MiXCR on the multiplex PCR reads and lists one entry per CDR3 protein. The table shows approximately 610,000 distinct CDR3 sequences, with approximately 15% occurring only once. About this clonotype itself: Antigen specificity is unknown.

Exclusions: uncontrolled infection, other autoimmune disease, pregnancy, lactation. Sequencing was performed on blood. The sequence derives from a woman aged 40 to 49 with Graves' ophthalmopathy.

The CDR3 spells CASSPRQGSVDEQYF. CDR3 bases: TGCGCCAGCAGCCCCCGACAGGGAAGTGTCGACGAGCAGTACTTC. The rearrangement uses TRBV4-1 and TRBJ2-7; 7 bases are shared with TRBD1. The CDR3 loop spans 15 amino acids. Trimming at V came to 4 bases and at J to 5 bases, leaving 11 bases not matched to a gene. Germline CDR1 is MGHRA and CDR2 is YSYEKL.